This T cell receptor beta chain was recovered during a study of PD-L1 blockade in urothelial cancer. About the study: Male patients with bladder-origin urothelial cancer numbered about 85% of the 29.

Some clones are missing from TCRdb's copy, which holds only in-frame ones; the method was immunoSEQ multiplex PCR. The table shows 60,000 to 70,000 clones, with roughly 79% occurring only once. This CDR3 has 15 amino acids. Germline V lookup: CDR1 SGHNT, CDR2 YYREEE (reference sequence). The V and J ends lost 4 bases and 5 bases, in that order; junction bases with no gene match: 12. Stated time point: pretreatment peripheral blood. J is TRBJ2-7 and V is TRBV5-4, with 7 nucleotides matching TRBD2. This receptor was taken from a man between 65 and 85 years old with urothelial cancer. This specimen was PBMCs, taken around atezolizumab (anti-PD-L1) treatment. The CDR3: CASSRDTSAVNEQYF. DNA of the CDR3: TGTGCCAGCAGCCGTGACACTAGCGCCGTAAACGAGCAGTACTTC.